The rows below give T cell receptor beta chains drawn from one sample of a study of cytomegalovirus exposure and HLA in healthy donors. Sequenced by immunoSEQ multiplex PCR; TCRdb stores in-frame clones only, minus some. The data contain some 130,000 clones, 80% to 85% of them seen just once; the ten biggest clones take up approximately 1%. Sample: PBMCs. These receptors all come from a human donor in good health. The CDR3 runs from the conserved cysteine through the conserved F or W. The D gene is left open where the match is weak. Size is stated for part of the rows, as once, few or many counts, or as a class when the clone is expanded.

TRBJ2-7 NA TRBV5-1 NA CASSLHDNYEQYF TGCGCCAGCAGCTTACATGACAACTACGAGCAGTACTTC
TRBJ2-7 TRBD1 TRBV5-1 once CASSSRDSLGEQYF TGCGCCAGCAGCTCCCGGGACAGTCTAGGTGAGCAGTACTTC
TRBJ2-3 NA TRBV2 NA CAFGEEVADTQYF TGTGCCTTCGGGGAGGAAGTGGCAGATACGCAGTATTTT
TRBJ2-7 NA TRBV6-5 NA CASRTGTSSYEQYF TGTGCCAGCAGAACGGGTACTAGCTCCTACGAGCAGTACTTC
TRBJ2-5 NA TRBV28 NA CASSRTTKETQYF TGTGCCAGCAGCCGGACAACTAAAGAGACCCAGTACTTC
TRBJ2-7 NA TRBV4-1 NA CASSHFSLLSSYEQYF TGCGCCAGCAGCCATTTTTCACTCTTGAGCTCCTACGAGCAATACTTC
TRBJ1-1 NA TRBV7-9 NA CASSTNDRPILHSEAFF TGTGCCAGCAGTACTAACGACAGGCCCATCCTACATTCTGAAGCTTTCTTT
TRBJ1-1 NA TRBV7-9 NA CASTTYRGQEAFF TGTGCCAGCACCACTTATAGGGGACAAGAAGCTTTCTTT
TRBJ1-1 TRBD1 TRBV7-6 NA CASSFPATGGRNTEAFF TGTGCCAGCAGCTTCCCGGCGACAGGGGGGAGGAACACTGAAGCTTTCTTT
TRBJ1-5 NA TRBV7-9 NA CASSFGQYSNQPQHF TGTGCCAGCAGCTTTGGACAGTATAGCAATCAGCCCCAGCATTTT
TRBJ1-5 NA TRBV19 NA CATQPGQFNQPQHF TGTGCCACCCAACCGGGACAATTCAATCAGCCCCAGCATTTT
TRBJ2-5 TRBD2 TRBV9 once CASSVALSGGGQETQYF TGTGCCAGCAGCGTAGCCCTTAGCGGGGGGGGACAAGAGACCCAGTACTTC
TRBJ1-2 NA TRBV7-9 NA CSSSLQGNEFGGYTF TGTTCCAGCAGCTTACAGGGAAATGAATTCGGGGGCTACACCTTC
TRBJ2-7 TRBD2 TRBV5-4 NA CASSWGGPSYEQYF TGTGCCAGCAGTTGGGGGGGTCCCTCCTACGAGCAGTACTTC
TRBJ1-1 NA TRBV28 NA CASSFAGGGFF TGTGCCAGCAGTTTCGCCGGGGGAGGTTTCTTT
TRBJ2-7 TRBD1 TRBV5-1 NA CASSLGRDRGSEQYF TGCGCCAGCAGCTTGGGCCGGGACAGGGGAAGCGAGCAGTACTTC
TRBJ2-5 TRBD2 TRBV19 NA CASSGTSGGPRDMETQYF TGTGCCAGTTCCGGGACTAGCGGGGGGCCTCGAGATATGGAGACCCAGTACTTC
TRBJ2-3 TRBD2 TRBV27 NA CASSLFSGSDTQYF TGTGCCAGCAGTTTATTTAGCGGGTCAGATACGCAGTATTTT
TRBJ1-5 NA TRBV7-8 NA CASQGHSNQPQHF TGTGCCAGTCAGGGACATAGCAATCAGCCCCAGCATTTT
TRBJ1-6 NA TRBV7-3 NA CASSRSSYNSPLHF TGTGCCAGCAGCAGGAGTTCCTATAATTCACCCCTCCACTTT
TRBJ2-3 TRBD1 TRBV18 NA CASSPQGATDTQYF TGTGCCAGCTCACCCCAGGGGGCAACAGATACGCAGTATTTT
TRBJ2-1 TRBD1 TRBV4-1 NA CASSQKTGGDNEQFF TGCGCCAGCAGCCAGAAGACAGGGGGAGACAATGAGCAGTTCTTC
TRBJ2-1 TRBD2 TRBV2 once CASEGLAGRVSYNEQFF TGTGCCAGCGAAGGACTAGCGGGGCGAGTCTCCTACAATGAGCAGTTCTTC
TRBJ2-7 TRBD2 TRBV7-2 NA CASSLTGGDSAYEQYF TGTGCCAGCAGCTTAACGGGGGGGGATTCGGCCTACGAGCAGTACTTC
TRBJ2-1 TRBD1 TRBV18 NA CASSPGTGYYNEQFF TGTGCCAGCTCACCCGGGACAGGGTACTACAATGAGCAGTTCTTC
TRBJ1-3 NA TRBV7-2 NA CASRLNRSGSGNTIYF TGTGCCAGCAGACTCAACCGGTCAGGCTCTGGAAACACCATATATTTT
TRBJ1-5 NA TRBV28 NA CASPSPNQPQHF TGTGCCAGCCCCTCCCCCAATCAGCCCCAGCATTTT
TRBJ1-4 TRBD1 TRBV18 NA CASSSTGTEGEKLFF TGTGCCAGCTCATCGACCGGGACAGAGGGTGAAAAACTGTTTTTT
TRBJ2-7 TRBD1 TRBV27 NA CASSFRGPTYEQYF TGTGCCAGCAGTTTTAGGGGGCCGACCTACGAGCAGTACTTC
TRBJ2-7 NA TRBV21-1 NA CASSKVRSDFSYEQYF TGTGCCAGCAGCAAGGTCCGATCCGACTTCTCCTACGAGCAGTACTTC
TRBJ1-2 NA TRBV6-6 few CASSHGVEGYTF TGTGCCAGCTCCCACGGGGTAGAAGGCTACACCTTC
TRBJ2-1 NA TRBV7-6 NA CASSLDGGAYNEQFF TGTGCCAGCAGCTTAGACGGGGGAGCCTACAATGAGCAGTTCTTC
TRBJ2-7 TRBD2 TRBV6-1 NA CASRTSGYYEQYF TGTGCCAGTCGGACTAGCGGCTACTACGAGCAGTACTTC
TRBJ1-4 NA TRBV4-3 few CASSRAEKLFF TGCGCCAGCAGCCGAGCAGAAAAACTGTTTTTT
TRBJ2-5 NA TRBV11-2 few CASGLTGLSQETQYF TGTGCCAGCGGGCTGACAGGCCTGAGCCAAGAGACCCAGTACTTC
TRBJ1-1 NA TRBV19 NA CASSIDSVRENTEAFF TGTGCCAGTAGTATTGACAGTGTGCGGGAGAACACTGAAGCTTTCTTT
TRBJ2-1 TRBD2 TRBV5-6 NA CASSQGTSGLYNEQFF TGTGCCAGCAGCCAGGGGACTAGCGGACTCTACAATGAGCAGTTCTTC
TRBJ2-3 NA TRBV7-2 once CASSLNGGYSTDTLYF TGTGCCAGCAGCTTAAATGGAGGGTATAGCACAGATACGCTGTATTTT
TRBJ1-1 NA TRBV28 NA CASNSQGNTEAFF TGTGCCAGCAACTCACAGGGGAACACTGAAGCTTTCTTT
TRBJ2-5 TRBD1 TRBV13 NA CASSPRGTGIGETQYF TGTGCCAGCAGCCCACGAGGGACAGGGATCGGAGAGACCCAGTACTTC
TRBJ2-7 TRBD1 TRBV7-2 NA CASSLAGTGSEQYF TGTGCCAGCAGCTTAGCCGGGACAGGGAGCGAGCAGTACTTC
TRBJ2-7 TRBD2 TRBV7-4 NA CASREGTSGFSYEQYF TGTGCCAGCAGAGAGGGGACTAGCGGGTTCTCCTACGAGCAGTACTTC
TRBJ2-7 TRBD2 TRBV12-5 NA CASGLKILAGGTDPHEQYF TGTGCTAGTGGTTTGAAAATTCTAGCGGGGGGGACCGACCCCCACGAGCAGTACTTC
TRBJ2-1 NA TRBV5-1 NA CASSFGNNEQFF TGCGCCAGCAGCTTCGGGAACAATGAGCAGTTCTTC
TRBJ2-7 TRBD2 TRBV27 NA CASSLLGGSTYEQYF TGTGCCAGCAGTTTACTCGGGGGGAGTACCTACGAGCAGTACTTC
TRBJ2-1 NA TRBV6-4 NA CASSDGGGYNKQFF TGTGCCAGCAGTGACGGCGGGGGCTACAATAAGCAGTTCTTC
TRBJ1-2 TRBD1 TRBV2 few CASKTGLNYGYTF TGTGCCAGCAAGACAGGGCTAAACTATGGCTACACCTTC
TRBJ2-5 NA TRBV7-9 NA CASSPGLPQETQYF TGTGCCAGCAGCCCGGGACTGCCACAAGAGACCCAGTACTTC
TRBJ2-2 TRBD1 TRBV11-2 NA CASSSIPQGATGELFF TGTGCCAGCAGCTCTATACCACAGGGGGCCACCGGGGAGCTGTTTTTT
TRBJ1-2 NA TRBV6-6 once CASSAGDYGYTF TGTGCCAGCAGCGCAGGGGACTATGGCTACACCTTC
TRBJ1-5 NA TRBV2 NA CASSDGSLDQPQHF TGTGCCAGCAGTGACGGTTCTCTGGATCAGCCCCAGCATTTT
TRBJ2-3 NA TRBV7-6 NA CASSLAFRRGSTDTQYF TGTGCCAGCAGCTTAGCGTTCCGCAGGGGAAGCACAGATACGCAGTATTTT
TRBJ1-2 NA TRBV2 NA CASKGKADLSRNYGYTF TGTGCCAGCAAGGGGAAGGCGGATCTTTCACGTAACTATGGCTACACCTTC
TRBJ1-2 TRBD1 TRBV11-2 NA CASSPTGGGGYTF TGTGCCAGCAGTCCGACAGGGGGTGGTGGCTACACCTTC
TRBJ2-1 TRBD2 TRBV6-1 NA CASTFSGGPYNEQFF TGTGCCAGCACTTTTAGCGGGGGGCCATACAATGAGCAGTTCTTC
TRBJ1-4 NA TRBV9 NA CASSVAGTNEKLFF TGTGCCAGCAGCGTAGCTGGCACTAATGAAAAACTGTTTTTT
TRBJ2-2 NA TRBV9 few CASSAGLETGELFF TGTGCCAGCAGCGCTGGTCTCGAGACCGGGGAGCTGTTTTTT
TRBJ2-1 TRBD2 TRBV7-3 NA CASSLSGREGEQFF TGTGCCAGCAGCTTATCGGGCAGGGAGGGTGAGCAGTTCTTC